The 14 T cell receptor beta chains given below trace back to one sample, sequenced in a study of T cell responses to AZD1222 COVID-19 vaccine. Clones were read by immunoSEQ multiplex PCR, and TCRdb kept only the in-frame ones, dropping some. The sample contains 100,000 to 150,000 clones, approximately 91% of which appear only once. The material was peripheral blood, obtained 28 days after the second AZD1222 dose. These receptors all come from an adult who received the AZD1222 COVID-19 vaccine.

CDR3 DNA: TGTGCCAGCACCCCGAGGACAGAGAACACTGAAGCTTTCTTT. It yields the protein CASTPRTENTEAFF. This chain uses TRBV5-8 with TRBJ1-1; D is perhaps TRBD1 (6 bases). V was shortened by 6 bases and J by 1 base, with 13 bases between the two germline ends. The CDR3 totals 14 residues. Germline CDR1 reads SGHTS; CDR2 reads YDEGEE.

The chain employs TRBV11-3 and TRBJ2-1; 8 bases fit TRBD2. The V segment lost 4 bases and the J segment 3 bases; nucleotides outside the gene matches: 11. The CDR3 sequence is 17 residues long. Germline V gene sequence: CDR1 SGHNT, CDR2 YENEEA. CDR3 in DNA: TGTGCCAGCAGCTCACGAACCGGGGGGGCCGGCTACAATGAGCAGTTCTTC. Its protein is CASSSRTGGAGYNEQFF.

The J gene is TRBJ2-5, the V gene TRBV7-9, with 12 bases fitting TRBD1. The CDR3 sequence is 17 residues long. Germline loops: CDR1 SEHNR, CDR2 FQNEAQ (reference sequence). Trimming cost V 1 base and J 5 bases; bases outside gene matches: 8. CDR3 nucleotides: TGTGCCAGCAGCTTAGGTCACCGGGACAGGGGGCGCGAGACCCAGTACTTC. Protein product: CASSLGHRDRGRETQYF. Supplemented by reference TRBV7-9 and TRBJ2-5, the full variable domain reads DTGVSQNPRHKITKRGQNVTFRCDPISEHNRLYWYRQTLGQGPEFLTYFQNEAQLEKSRLLSDRFSAERPKGSFSTLEIQRTEQGDSAMYLCASSLGHRDRGRETQYFGPGTRLLVL.

The chain has TRBV7-8 and TRBJ2-1, with no clear D. In germline, CDR1 is SGHVS, CDR2 FQNEAQ. The CDR3 loop spans 15 amino acids. V was shortened by 4 bases and J by 3 bases, with 13 bases between the two germline ends. CDR3 amino acids: CASSSPTNSYNEQFF. DNA of the CDR3: TGTGCCAGCAGCTCCCCCACCAACAGCTACAATGAGCAGTTCTTC.

The rearrangement uses TRBV5-1 and TRBJ2-2, with D perhaps being TRBD1 or TRBD2 (5 bases each). Deletions cut 3 bases from V and 2 bases from J, with 14 bases between. The germline CDR1 and CDR2 sequences are SGHRS and YFSETQ. This CDR3 has 16 amino acids. This CDR3 reads CASSSPGLANTGELFF. CDR3 nucleotide sequence: TGCGCCAGCAGCTCCCCGGGGCTAGCCAACACCGGGGAGCTGTTTTTT.

The rearrangement joins TRBV30 to TRBJ1-2, with D possibly being TRBD1 (5 bases). CDR3 length equals 13 residues. Between the trimmed V and J ends, which lost 2 bases and 8 bases, there was a span of 15 bases. Germline lookup yields CDR1 GTSNPN and CDR2 SVGIG (reference sequence). CDR3: CAWSMGRDLGYTF. In nucleotides, the CDR3 is TGTGCCTGGAGTATGGGACGGGATTTGGGCTACACCTTC.

The gene calls are TRBV19 and TRBJ1-3; no clear D gene. This CDR3 spans 13 amino acids. Trimming removed 8 bases from V and 0 bases from J, with 8 bases in between. Germline V gene data show CDR1 as LNHDA and CDR2 as SQIVND (reference sequence). The CDR3 DNA is TGTGCCAGTGCTACCCTCTCTGGAAACACCATATATTTT. Translation gives CASATLSGNTIYF.

This clone showed up just once. The chain employs TRBV18 and TRBJ2-2; weak D call: TRBD1 (6 bases). Trimming removed 3 bases at V and 4 bases at J, with 12 bases between. Germline V lookup: CDR1 KGHSH, CDR2 LQKENI. The length of the CDR3 is 15 residues. The CDR3 sequence: CASSPRDTSTGELFF. For the CDR3, the DNA is TGTGCCAGCTCACCCCGGGACACCTCCACCGGGGAGCTGTTTTTT.

This clone has just one count. The V gene is TRBV19, the J gene TRBJ1-1, with 9 bases aligning to TRBD1. Germline loops: CDR1 LNHDA, CDR2 SQIVND (reference sequence). This CDR3 contains 12 residues. V shed 5 bases, J shed 11 bases, and the junction held 6 bases outside the gene matches. CDR3 bases: TGTGCCAGTAGTCCGGCCGGGACAGGGGCTTTCTTT. Translating it yields CASSPAGTGAFF.

The V and J genes are TRBV6-5 and TRBJ2-2; D assignment may be TRBD1 or TRBD2 (5 bases each). This CDR3 comprises 15 residues. Germline values: CDR1 MNHEY, CDR2 SVGAGI. With 7 bases removed from V and 2 bases from J, the gap between germline ends came to 14 bases. CDR3 amino acids: CASKEGQRNTGELFF. The CDR3 region has the DNA TGTGCCAGCAAAGAGGGGCAGAGAAACACCGGGGAGCTGTTTTTT.

The chain has TRBV19 and TRBJ1-6; no firm D call. CDR3 length equals 15 residues. V was trimmed by 5 bases and J by 5 bases, leaving 13 bases between them. Per the germline V gene, CDR1 is LNHDA and CDR2 is SQIVND (reference sequence). The DNA for the CDR3 is TGTGCCAGTAGTGGGCGGAGAGGTAATAATTCACCCCTCCACTTT. Amino acids: CASSGRRGNNSPLHF.

V is TRBV7-2 and J is TRBJ2-3, with 8 nucleotides matching TRBD2. CDR3 length: 15 amino acids. Germline V gene data show CDR1 as SGHTA and CDR2 as FQGNSA. V gave up 5 bases and J gave up 4 bases; unmatched junction bases: 8. This CDR3 reads CASSTLAVKADTQYF. CDR3 coding DNA: TGTGCCAGCAGCACACTAGCGGTGAAAGCAGATACGCAGTATTTT.

The chain couples TRBV5-5 to TRBJ1-5; 9 nucleotides line up with TRBD1. The junction had 5 bases not matched to a gene; V was cut back by 6 bases and J by 4 bases. The CDR3 covers 14 residues. CDR1 is SGHKS, CDR2 YYEKEE, per germline (reference sequence). The CDR3 reads CASTPGQGNQPQHF. CDR3 DNA: TGTGCCAGCACCCCCGGACAGGGGAATCAGCCCCAGCATTTT. Drawing the rest from reference TRBV5-5 and TRBJ1-5, the complete variable domain is DAGVTQSPTHLIKTRGQQVTLRCSPISGHKSVSWYQQVLGQGPQFIFQYYEKEERGRGNFPDRFSARQFPNYSSELNVNALLLGDSALYLCASTPGQGNQPQHFGDGTRLSIL.

V is TRBV6-5 and J is TRBJ1-4, with 10 bases fitting TRBD1. The CDR3 is made up of 15 amino acids. With V trimmed by 8 bases and J by 5 bases, 8 bases remained unmatched. The V gene's germline CDR1 is MNHEY and CDR2 SVGAGI. CDR3 protein: CASQQPGQGNEKLFF. CDR3 nucleotides: TGTGCCAGCCAGCAGCCGGGACAGGGGAATGAAAAACTGTTTTTT.